These T cell receptor beta chains were read from a single sample in a study of identical twins. In TCRdb, the 5' RACE reads were re-called with MiXCR into one record per CDR3 protein. The sample contains 500,000 to 600,000 distinct CDR3 sequences, 22% of which appear only once. The same data also went into a second study, on T cells expressing NK-cell markers.

The sample was CD4+ T cells sorted from blood. The receptors were gathered from a young woman in good health. CDR3s include the opening cysteine and the closing phenylalanine or tryptophan. D genes are given only for firm matches. Clone size is given for some rows only: seen once, a few or many times, or a class if the clone is expanded.

TRBV10-3	-	TRBJ2-7	-	TGTGCCATCAGGCCGGGCGGCGGCGAGCAGTACTTC	CAIRPGGGEQYF
TRBV4-3	-	TRBJ2-3	-	TGCGCCAGCAGCCAAGATAAAAAGCGGGGCACAGATACGCAGTATTTT	CASSQDKKRGTDTQYF
TRBV5-1	-	TRBJ1-2	few	TGCGCCAGCAGCTTGGATCCGGGGGCGGGTGGCTACACCTTC	CASSLDPGAGGYTF
TRBV20-1	TRBD2	TRBJ2-2	-	TGCAGTGCTCGACTAGCGGGGGCTAAGAACACCGGGGAGCTGTTTTTT	CSARLAGAKNTGELFF
TRBV5-6	-	TRBJ2-7	-	TGTGCCAGCAGTTCTACGGCGGGGTGGGCCTACGAGCAGTACTTC	CASSSTAGWAYEQYF
TRBV7-2	-	TRBJ2-7	-	TGTGCCAGCAGCTTAGTCCCAGCGGACACCTACGAGCAGTACTTC	CASSLVPADTYEQYF
TRBV7-8	-	TRBJ2-2	-	TGTGCCAGCAGCTTCGAGGAGAACACCGGGGAGCTGTTTTTT	CASSFEENTGELFF
TRBV20-1	TRBD1	TRBJ1-2	few	TGCAGTGCGATGCAGAGGGGGCTATTCGATGGCTACACCTTC	CSAMQRGLFDGYTF
TRBV4-3	-	TRBJ1-5	-	TGCGCCAGCAGCCCCCAGACTGATCAGCCCCAGCATTTT	CASSPQTDQPQHF
TRBV7-2	-	TRBJ2-3	few	TGTGCCAGCAGCGTCCTGAGGATAGATACGCAGTATTTT	CASSVLRIDTQYF
TRBV5-1	TRBD2	TRBJ2-1	few	TGCGCCAGCAGCCAGGGGACTAGCGGATACAATGAGCAGTTCTTC	CASSQGTSGYNEQFF
TRBV20-1	-	TRBJ1-4	-	TGCAGTGCTAGAGATCCCGGACCGGAACTCAATGAAAAACTGTTTTTT	CSARDPGPELNEKLFF
TRBV27	TRBD2	TRBJ2-2	-	TGTGCCAGCGGGCCCGGACTAGCGGGAGATGCGGGCACCGGGGAGCTGTTTTTT	CASGPGLAGDAGTGELFF
TRBV3-1	-	TRBJ1-1	-	TGTGCCAGCAGCCAGACCGGACGGGAGAAAGCTTTCTTT	CASSQTGREKAFF
TRBV3-1	-	TRBJ1-1	few	TGTGCCAGCACCACAGGAACTGAAGCTTTCTTT	CASTTGTEAFF
TRBV12-3/TRBV12-4	-	TRBJ2-4	many	TGTGCCAGCAGTTTTAGCCAGAGCGAAAACATTCAGTACTTC	CASSFSQSENIQYF
TRBV7-9	TRBD2	TRBJ2-3	-	TGTGCCACCCAATCGGGACTAGCAGGCGCAGATACGCAGTATTTT	CATQSGLAGADTQYF
TRBV24-1	-	TRBJ1-1	-	TGTGCCACCAGTGGTCCGGGAAACACTGAAGCTTTCTTT	CATSGPGNTEAFF
TRBV7-2	-	TRBJ2-7	-	TGTGCCAGCAGCTTAGGGCTGGGACGGACCTACGAGCAGTACTTC	CASSLGLGRTYEQYF
TRBV24-1	TRBD1	TRBJ2-2	few	TGTGCCACCAGTGATGCCTCCGGGACAGGCACCGGGGAGCTGTTTTTT	CATSDASGTGTGELFF
TRBV28	TRBD1	TRBJ2-2	few	TGTGCCATACAAACCGGGACAGGGGTCGTGGGGGAGCTGTTTTTT	CAIQTGTGVVGELFF